A selection of T cell receptor beta chains follows, all from one sample in a study of shared clonotypes between healthy human individuals. Assay used: immunoSEQ multiplex PCR; TCRdb lists only in-frame clones, some missing. The sample has 150,000 to 200,000 clones; over 80% are singletons. The sequenced sample consisted of naive CD4+ T cells sorted from blood. The source of these receptors is a woman younger than 45 in good health. Both conserved end residues are part of each CDR3. Fields, in order: D gene, CDR3 length, V gene, clone size, J gene, CDR3 protein, CDR3 DNA. The D gene is left open where the match is weak. Clone size appears in some rows only: once, few, many, or a class for an expanded clone.

d_call: -; cdr3_length: 16; v_call: TRBV5-6; clone_size: once; j_call: TRBJ1-2; cdr3_aa: CASSLEWKTAHYGYTF; cdr3_nt: TGTGCCAGCAGCTTGGAGTGGAAAACAGCCCACTATGGCTACACCTTC
d_call: -; cdr3_length: 15; v_call: TRBV21-1; clone_size: -; j_call: TRBJ2-3; cdr3_aa: CASRPPLARADTQYF; cdr3_nt: TGTGCCAGTCGACCCCCGCTCGCAAGAGCAGATACGCAGTATTTT
d_call: TRBD1; cdr3_length: 13; v_call: TRBV5-1; clone_size: -; j_call: TRBJ2-7; cdr3_aa: CASSRTGAYEQYF; cdr3_nt: TGCGCCAGCAGCCGAACAGGGGCCTACGAGCAGTACTTC
d_call: TRBD2; cdr3_length: 15; v_call: TRBV7-2; clone_size: -; j_call: TRBJ2-5; cdr3_aa: CASSFSGLADREQYF; cdr3_nt: TGTGCCAGCAGCTTTTCGGGGCTAGCGGATAGGGAGCAGTACTTC
d_call: TRBD2; cdr3_length: 16; v_call: TRBV28; clone_size: -; j_call: TRBJ2-7; cdr3_aa: CASSRTLGLAAWGQYF; cdr3_nt: TGTGCCAGCAGTCGAACCCTCGGACTAGCGGCTTGGGGGCAGTACTTC
d_call: -; cdr3_length: 12; v_call: TRBV28; clone_size: few; j_call: TRBJ2-7; cdr3_aa: CASSLGQYEQYF; cdr3_nt: TGTGCCAGCAGTTTAGGGCAGTACGAGCAGTACTTC
d_call: -; cdr3_length: 16; v_call: TRBV7-9; clone_size: -; j_call: TRBJ1-1; cdr3_aa: CASSLDLGQLNTEAFF; cdr3_nt: TGTGCCAGCAGCTTAGATTTAGGGCAGCTGAACACTGAAGCTTTCTTT
d_call: TRBD1; cdr3_length: 16; v_call: TRBV5-4; clone_size: -; j_call: TRBJ2-1; cdr3_aa: CASSLDWTGGWDEQFF; cdr3_nt: TGTGCCAGCAGCTTGGATTGGACAGGGGGCTGGGATGAGCAGTTCTTC
d_call: TRBD2; cdr3_length: 15; v_call: TRBV7-2; clone_size: -; j_call: TRBJ2-7; cdr3_aa: CASTRRPEREGEQYF; cdr3_nt: TGTGCCAGCACCCGACGACCAGAGCGGGAAGGCGAGCAGTACTTC
d_call: -; cdr3_length: 14; v_call: TRBV28; clone_size: -; j_call: TRBJ2-7; cdr3_aa: CASSSGIGTYEQYF; cdr3_nt: TGTGCCAGCAGTTCTGGCATCGGGACCTACGAGCAGTACTTC
d_call: -; cdr3_length: 14; v_call: TRBV6-6; clone_size: -; j_call: TRBJ2-7; cdr3_aa: CASSPTGGGYEQYF; cdr3_nt: TGTGCCAGCAGCCCTACAGGGGGGGGGTACGAGCAGTACTTC
d_call: TRBD1; cdr3_length: 18; v_call: TRBV28; clone_size: -; j_call: TRBJ1-5; cdr3_aa: CASIPGQGLLYSNQPQHF; cdr3_nt: TGTGCCAGCATCCCGGGACAGGGGCTGCTCTATAGCAATCAGCCCCAGCATTTT
d_call: TRBD2; cdr3_length: 15; v_call: TRBV18; clone_size: -; j_call: TRBJ2-7; cdr3_aa: CASSPGGVRDYEQYF; cdr3_nt: TGTGCCAGCTCACCGGGGGGGGTTCGGGACTACGAGCAGTACTTC
d_call: TRBD1; cdr3_length: 12; v_call: TRBV18; clone_size: -; j_call: TRBJ1-1; cdr3_aa: CASSPRQGEAFF; cdr3_nt: TGTGCCAGCTCACCGAGACAGGGGGAAGCTTTCTTT
d_call: -; cdr3_length: 13; v_call: TRBV28; clone_size: -; j_call: TRBJ2-7; cdr3_aa: CASTNEGILEQYF; cdr3_nt: TGTGCCAGCACCAACGAGGGGATCCTCGAGCAGTACTTC
d_call: -; cdr3_length: 16; v_call: TRBV4-1; clone_size: -; j_call: TRBJ1-2; cdr3_aa: CASSQVLQGNNYGYTF; cdr3_nt: TGCGCCAGCAGCCAAGTTCTTCAGGGGAATAACTATGGCTACACCTTC
d_call: TRBD1; cdr3_length: 15; v_call: TRBV28; clone_size: -; j_call: TRBJ1-5; cdr3_aa: CASSGAGTAKGPQHF; cdr3_nt: TGTGCCAGCAGTGGGGCCGGGACAGCAAAGGGGCCCCAGCATTTT
d_call: -; cdr3_length: 15; v_call: TRBV28; clone_size: once; j_call: TRBJ1-1; cdr3_aa: CASSLYSGGRTEAFF; cdr3_nt: TGTGCCAGCAGTTTATATTCAGGAGGGAGGACTGAAGCTTTCTTT
d_call: TRBD2; cdr3_length: 15; v_call: TRBV18; clone_size: -; j_call: TRBJ2-7; cdr3_aa: CASSPLGTSGYEQYF; cdr3_nt: TGTGCCAGCTCACCGCTCGGGACTAGCGGCTACGAGCAGTACTTC
d_call: -; cdr3_length: 13; v_call: TRBV11-2; clone_size: -; j_call: TRBJ2-7; cdr3_aa: CASSLTQGYEQYF; cdr3_nt: TGTGCCAGCAGCCTGACACAGGGATACGAGCAGTACTTC
d_call: -; cdr3_length: 15; v_call: TRBV9; clone_size: -; j_call: TRBJ2-5; cdr3_aa: CASSVGSGAQETQYF; cdr3_nt: TGTGCCAGCAGCGTAGGGTCAGGGGCCCAAGAGACCCAGTACTTC
d_call: -; cdr3_length: 14; v_call: TRBV6-6; clone_size: -; j_call: TRBJ2-7; cdr3_aa: CASSVMPRGAEQYF; cdr3_nt: TGTGCCAGCAGTGTAATGCCTAGGGGTGCGGAGCAGTACTTC
d_call: TRBD1; cdr3_length: 15; v_call: TRBV6-5; clone_size: -; j_call: TRBJ1-4; cdr3_aa: CASSLSGTGGEKLFF; cdr3_nt: TGTGCCAGCAGTTTATCCGGGACAGGGGGTGAAAAACTGTTTTTT
d_call: -; cdr3_length: 15; v_call: TRBV5-4; clone_size: -; j_call: TRBJ1-1; cdr3_aa: CASSADWAGNTEAFF; cdr3_nt: TGTGCCAGCAGCGCGGACTGGGCGGGGAACACTGAAGCTTTCTTT
d_call: TRBD1; cdr3_length: 15; v_call: TRBV7-9; clone_size: -; j_call: TRBJ2-5; cdr3_aa: CASSPPGTGDKTQYF; cdr3_nt: TGTGCCAGCAGCCCACCCGGGACAGGGGACAAGACCCAGTACTTC
d_call: -; cdr3_length: 15; v_call: TRBV19; clone_size: -; j_call: TRBJ1-2; cdr3_aa: CASTQPPALTYGYTF; cdr3_nt: TGTGCCAGTACCCAACCCCCTGCACTGACCTATGGCTACACCTTC
d_call: -; cdr3_length: 16; v_call: TRBV27; clone_size: -; j_call: TRBJ1-6; cdr3_aa: CASSLYRWADNSPLHF; cdr3_nt: TGTGCCAGCAGTTTATATCGCTGGGCTGATAATTCACCCCTCCACTTT
d_call: TRBD1; cdr3_length: 14; v_call: TRBV29-1; clone_size: -; j_call: TRBJ2-3; cdr3_aa: CSITGGPSQITQYF; cdr3_nt: TGCAGCATAACAGGGGGCCCATCACAGATAACGCAGTATTTT
d_call: -; cdr3_length: 13; v_call: TRBV6-1; clone_size: -; j_call: TRBJ2-7; cdr3_aa: CASSEIGTDEQYF; cdr3_nt: TGTGCCAGCAGTGAGATAGGTACGGACGAGCAGTACTTC
d_call: TRBD2; cdr3_length: 14; v_call: TRBV11-2; clone_size: -; j_call: TRBJ2-1; cdr3_aa: CASSTRAGDNEQFF; cdr3_nt: TGTGCCAGCAGCACTAGGGCGGGAGATAATGAGCAGTTCTTC
d_call: TRBD2; cdr3_length: 13; v_call: TRBV5-1; clone_size: few; j_call: TRBJ2-7; cdr3_aa: CASSGRGTYEQYF; cdr3_nt: TGCGCCAGCAGCGGGCGGGGGACCTACGAGCAGTACTTC
d_call: -; cdr3_length: 15; v_call: TRBV6-6; clone_size: -; j_call: TRBJ1-2; cdr3_aa: CASTGSREANYGYTF; cdr3_nt: TGTGCCAGCACCGGGAGCAGGGAAGCTAACTATGGCTACACCTTC
d_call: TRBD2; cdr3_length: 19; v_call: TRBV4-1; clone_size: -; j_call: TRBJ2-7; cdr3_aa: CASSQERLAGVGASYEQYF; cdr3_nt: TGCGCCAGCAGCCAAGAGAGACTAGCGGGAGTCGGGGCCTCCTACGAGCAGTACTTC
d_call: TRBD1; cdr3_length: 15; v_call: TRBV28; clone_size: -; j_call: TRBJ2-3; cdr3_aa: CAVSQQGWVTDTQYF; cdr3_nt: TGTGCCGTCAGCCAACAGGGGTGGGTCACAGATACGCAGTATTTT
d_call: TRBD2; cdr3_length: 20; v_call: TRBV4-1; clone_size: -; j_call: TRBJ2-1; cdr3_aa: CASSQDGLAGGPGSYNEQFF; cdr3_nt: TGCGCCAGCAGCCAAGATGGACTAGCGGGAGGGCCAGGGTCCTACAATGAGCAGTTCTTC
d_call: TRBD1; cdr3_length: 15; v_call: TRBV15; clone_size: once; j_call: TRBJ1-1; cdr3_aa: CATSRPDRGLYEAFF; cdr3_nt: TGTGCCACCAGCAGACCGGACAGGGGGCTATATGAAGCTTTCTTT
d_call: -; cdr3_length: 12; v_call: TRBV5-1; clone_size: -; j_call: TRBJ2-7; cdr3_aa: CASPRGHYEQYF; cdr3_nt: TGCGCCAGCCCCAGGGGTCATTACGAGCAGTACTTC
d_call: -; cdr3_length: 17; v_call: TRBV5-4; clone_size: few; j_call: TRBJ2-7; cdr3_aa: CASSSKLGSESSYEQYF; cdr3_nt: TGTGCCAGCAGCTCCAAATTGGGGAGCGAGAGCTCCTACGAGCAGTACTTC
d_call: -; cdr3_length: 15; v_call: TRBV7-9; clone_size: -; j_call: TRBJ1-1; cdr3_aa: CASSLPPGADTEAFF; cdr3_nt: TGTGCCAGCAGCTTACCCCCGGGGGCGGACACTGAAGCTTTCTTT
d_call: TRBD1; cdr3_length: 14; v_call: TRBV11-1; clone_size: -; j_call: TRBJ2-3; cdr3_aa: CASKGQGVTDTQYF; cdr3_nt: TGTGCCAGCAAAGGGCAGGGGGTCACAGATACGCAGTATTTT
d_call: -; cdr3_length: 15; v_call: TRBV6-5; clone_size: -; j_call: TRBJ2-7; cdr3_aa: CASSYSMGSGHEQYF; cdr3_nt: TGTGCCAGCAGTTACTCGATGGGTAGCGGCCACGAGCAGTACTTC
d_call: TRBD2; cdr3_length: 14; v_call: TRBV5-1; clone_size: few; j_call: TRBJ2-7; cdr3_aa: CASSLTSGSYEQYF; cdr3_nt: TGCGCCAGCAGCTTGACTAGCGGGTCCTACGAGCAGTACTTC
d_call: -; cdr3_length: 14; v_call: TRBV28; clone_size: -; j_call: TRBJ1-5; cdr3_aa: CASSSGGGNQPQHF; cdr3_nt: TGTGCCAGCAGTTCCGGTGGGGGCAATCAGCCCCAGCATTTT
d_call: -; cdr3_length: 17; v_call: TRBV4-1; clone_size: once; j_call: TRBJ2-7; cdr3_aa: CASSQELGDPSSYEQYF; cdr3_nt: TGCGCCAGCAGCCAAGAATTAGGGGACCCGTCCTCCTACGAGCAGTACTTC